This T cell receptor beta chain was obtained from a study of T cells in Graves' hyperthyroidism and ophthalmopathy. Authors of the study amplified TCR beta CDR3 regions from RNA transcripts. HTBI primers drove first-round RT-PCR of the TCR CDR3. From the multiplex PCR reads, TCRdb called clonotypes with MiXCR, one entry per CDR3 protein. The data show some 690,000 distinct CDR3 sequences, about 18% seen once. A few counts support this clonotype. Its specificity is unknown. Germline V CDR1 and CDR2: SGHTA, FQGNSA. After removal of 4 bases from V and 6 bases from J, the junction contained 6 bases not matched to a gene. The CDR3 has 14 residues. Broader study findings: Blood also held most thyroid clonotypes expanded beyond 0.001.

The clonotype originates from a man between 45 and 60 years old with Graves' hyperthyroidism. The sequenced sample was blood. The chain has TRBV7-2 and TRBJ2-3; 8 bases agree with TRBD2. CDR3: CASSSLAGMDTQYF. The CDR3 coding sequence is TGTGCCAGCAGCTCTTTAGCGGGAATGGATACGCAGTATTTT.